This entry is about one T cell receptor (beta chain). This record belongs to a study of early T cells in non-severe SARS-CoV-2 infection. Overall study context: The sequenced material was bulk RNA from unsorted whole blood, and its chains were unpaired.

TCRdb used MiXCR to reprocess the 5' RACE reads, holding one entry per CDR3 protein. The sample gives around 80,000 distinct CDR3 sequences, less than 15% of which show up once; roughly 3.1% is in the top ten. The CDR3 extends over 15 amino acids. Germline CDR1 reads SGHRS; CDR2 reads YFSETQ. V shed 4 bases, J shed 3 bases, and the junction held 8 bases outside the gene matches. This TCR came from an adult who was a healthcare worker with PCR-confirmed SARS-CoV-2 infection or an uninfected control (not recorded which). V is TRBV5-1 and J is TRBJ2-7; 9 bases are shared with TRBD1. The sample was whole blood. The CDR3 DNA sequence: TGCGCCAGCAGCGAAGACGGGACAGGGCGCTACGAGCAGTACTTC. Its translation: CASSEDGTGRYEQYF.